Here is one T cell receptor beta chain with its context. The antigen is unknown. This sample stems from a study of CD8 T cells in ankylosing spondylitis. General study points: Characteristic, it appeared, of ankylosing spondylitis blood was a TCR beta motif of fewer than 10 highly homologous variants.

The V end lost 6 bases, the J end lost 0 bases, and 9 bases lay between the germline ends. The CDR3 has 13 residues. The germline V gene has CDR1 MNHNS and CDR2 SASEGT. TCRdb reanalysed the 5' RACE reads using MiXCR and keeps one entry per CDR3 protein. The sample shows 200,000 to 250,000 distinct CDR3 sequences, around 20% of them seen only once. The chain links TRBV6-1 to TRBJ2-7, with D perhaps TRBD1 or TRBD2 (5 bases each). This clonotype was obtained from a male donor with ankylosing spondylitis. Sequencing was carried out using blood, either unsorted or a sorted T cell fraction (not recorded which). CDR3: CASRAGTSYEQYF. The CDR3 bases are TGTGCCAGCAGGGCCGGGACCTCCTACGAGCAGTACTTC.